The 29 T cell receptor beta chains below come from one sample, sequenced in a study of blood T cell repertoires in COVID-19. Measured with immunoSEQ multiplex PCR; TCRdb has only the in-frame clones, and not every one. Of fewer than 40,000 clones in the sample, about 90% were seen once. The sequenced sample was peripheral blood. These receptors originate from a man between 60 and 75 years old with active COVID-19.

J is TRBJ2-7 and V is TRBV27; D uncertain. V was clipped by 3 bases and J by 2 bases, with 8 bases between them. Germline V gene lookup returns CDR1 MNHEY and CDR2 SMNVEV (reference sequence). The CDR3 consists of 13 residues. CDR3 DNA: TGTGCCAGCAGTTTTTCATTAGCCTACGAGCAGTACTTC. This sequence encodes CASSFSLAYEQYF.

This clone was found once. CDR3: CASSEAPITEAFF. The CDR3 nucleotides are TGTGCCAGCAGTGAGGCCCCAATCACTGAAGCTTTCTTT. This chain uses TRBV2 with TRBJ1-1; the D is unclear. Trimming left V 3 bases short and J 4 bases short, with 9 bases between. The germline gives CDR1 SNHLY, CDR2 FYNNEI. The CDR3 length is 13 residues.

The V gene is TRBV18, the J gene TRBJ1-1, with a weak D call TRBD1 (5 bases). The CDR3 is 15 residues long. Germline-derived CDR1 and CDR2 are KGHSH and LQKENI. The ends were cut back, 3 bases at V and 5 bases at J, with 16 bases in the middle. CDR3 amino acids: CASSPPGGDGTEAFF. The CDR3 DNA follows: TGTGCCAGCTCACCCCCCGGGGGGGATGGGACTGAAGCTTTCTTT.

The V call is TRBV11-1, the J call TRBJ1-4; the D is unclear. V was pared by 8 bases and J by 4 bases, with 11 bases between. Germline-derived CDR1 and CDR2 are SGHAT and FQDESV (reference sequence). This CDR3 comprises 13 residues. The CDR3: CASAGNVNEKLFF. CDR3 DNA sequence: TGTGCCAGCGCAGGAAACGTTAATGAAAAACTGTTTTTT. The variable domain in full, completed from reference TRBV11-1 and TRBJ1-4, reads EAEVAQSPRYKITEKSQAVAFWCDPISGHATLYWYRQILGQGPELLVQFQDESVVDDSQLPKDRFSAERLKGVDSTLKIQPAELGDSAMYLCASAGNVNEKLFFGSGTQLSVL.

The chain links TRBV10-3 to TRBJ2-7, with a weak D call TRBD1 (6 bases). Per the germline V gene, CDR1 is ENHRY and CDR2 is SYGVKD. CDR3 length: 11 residues. V lost 8 bases to trimming and J lost 3 bases, with 8 bases between them. CDR3: CAIGTNYEQYF. In DNA, the CDR3 is TGTGCCATCGGGACAAACTACGAGCAGTACTTC.

The chain recombines TRBV7-2 with TRBJ2-1, with 9 bases that match TRBD2. This CDR3 is built from 14 residues. Losses at the gene ends were 1 base for V and 7 bases for J; bases not matched to a gene: 2. Germline CDR1 reads SGHTA; CDR2 reads FQGNSA. The CDR3 sequence: CASSLGGGANEQFF. The CDR3 nucleotides read TGTGCCAGCAGCTTAGGCGGGGGGGCTAATGAGCAGTTCTTC.

The chain links TRBV12-3 or TRBV12-4 to TRBJ1-4, with 8 bases aligning to TRBD1. V was clipped by 6 bases and J by 13 bases; unmatched bases: 7. This CDR3 region has 12 residues. CDR3 DNA: TGTGCCAGCAGATACAGGGGGTCCGGACTGTTTTTT. This sequence encodes CASRYRGSGLFF.

The CDR3 DNA reads TGCAGCGTACGGACAGGGAATTATGAGCCCCAGCATTTT. It translates to CSVRTGNYEPQHF. The rearrangement uses TRBV29-1 and TRBJ1-5; 8 nucleotides align to TRBD1. With V trimmed by 6 bases and J by 8 bases, 9 bases remained unmatched. This CDR3 region has 13 residues. Germline lookup yields CDR1 SQVTM and CDR2 ANQGSEA.

The chain recombines TRBV6-5 with TRBJ2-5, with D possibly being TRBD2 (6 bases). This CDR3 contains 15 residues. V lost 5 bases and J 5 bases, leaving 18 bases between the germline ends. CDR1 is MNHEY and CDR2 is SVGAGI in the germline V gene. The CDR3 protein is CASSQGLITGETQYF. Here the CDR3 DNA reads TGTGCCAGCAGTCAGGGACTCATCACGGGGGAGACCCAGTACTTC.

The rearrangement uses TRBV6-6 and TRBJ2-7, with TRBD2 as a possible D gene (6 bases). The CDR3 length is 14 residues. V lost 2 bases, J lost 0 bases, and 8 bases lay in between. Germline CDR1 MNHNY, CDR2 SVGAGI (reference sequence). The CDR3 sequence: CASSYGTLSYEQYF. The CDR3, as DNA: TGTGCCAGCAGTTACGGGACTCTCTCCTACGAGCAGTACTTC.

The rearrangement links TRBV6-5 to TRBJ2-6; D not certain. V shed 6 bases and J shed 0 bases, with 6 bases lying between them. Germline-derived CDR1 and CDR2 are MNHEY and SVGAGI. The CDR3 covers 14 residues. In nucleotides, the CDR3 is TGTGCCAGCAGAAGAGACTCTGGGGCCAACGTCCTGACTTTC. Encoded protein: CASRRDSGANVLTF.

This sequence joins TRBV19 and TRBJ1-2; D call uncertain. This CDR3 has 12 amino acids. V lost 4 bases, J lost 5 bases, and 8 bases lay in between. The V gene's germline CDR1 is LNHDA and CDR2 SQIVND (reference sequence). This CDR3 reads CASSTQVYGYTF. In DNA form, the CDR3 reads TGTGCCAGTAGTACCCAGGTTTATGGCTACACCTTC.

J is TRBJ2-5 and V is TRBV4-2; weak D call: TRBD2 (7 bases). CDR3 size: 15 residues. Germline V gives CDR1 LGHNA, CDR2 YNFKEQ. V was trimmed by 1 base and J by 4 bases, leaving 13 bases between them. CDR3: CASSQGRGGAETQYF. CDR3 nucleotides: TGTGCCAGCAGCCAAGGAAGAGGGGGGGCAGAGACCCAGTACTTC.

As DNA, the CDR3 is TGTGCCACCAGTGCCTTGTGGGGGGAAGAGACCCAGTACTTC. This codes for CATSALWGEETQYF. V gene TRBV24-1 combines with J gene TRBJ2-5; D perhaps matches TRBD2 (6 bases). In germline, CDR1 is KGHDR, CDR2 SFDVKD. The CDR3 spans 14 residues. The V end was cut by 5 bases, the J end by 3 bases, with 12 bases between.

The chain couples TRBV11-3 to TRBJ2-1; 9 positions agree with TRBD2. Looked up from germline, CDR1 is SGHNT and CDR2 is YENEEA. V gave up 5 bases and J gave up 1 base; unmatched junction bases: 12. CDR3 size: 18 residues. CDR3 DNA: TGTGCCAGCAGCCCATACCGGGGCGGGGGGGCGTCCTACAATGAGCAGTTCTTC. Residues: CASSPYRGGGASYNEQFF.

The V and J genes are TRBV9 and TRBJ1-4; the match to TRBD1 covers 10 bases. The CDR3 covers 19 residues. V shed 3 bases and J 8 bases; nucleotides not matched to a gene: 19. The germline V gene has CDR1 SGDLS and CDR2 YYNGEE. CDR3 region: CASSAGQGPSGPLNEKLFF. CDR3 nucleotide sequence: TGTGCCAGCAGCGCGGGACAGGGGCCATCGGGGCCCCTAAACGAAAAACTGTTTTTT.

The V gene is TRBV19, the J gene TRBJ2-3, with 9 bases identical to TRBD2. V lost 6 bases and J lost 1; bases outside the gene matches: 2. Germline V gene sequence: CDR1 LNHDA, CDR2 SQIVND (reference sequence). The CDR3 sequence is 14 residues long. CDR3 nucleotide sequence: TGTGCCAGTAGAGCGGGAGGTGGCACAGATACGCAGTATTTT. It encodes CASRAGGGTDTQYF.

The DNA of the CDR3 is TGTGCCAGCAGCTTAGATATGATCCTGGGACAGGGAAATGAAAAACTGTTTTTT. Translated: CASSLDMILGQGNEKLFF. This chain joins TRBV11-2 and TRBJ1-4; 9 nucleotides align to TRBD1. V lost 0 bases to trimming and J lost 5 bases; unmatched junction nucleotides: 10. The length of the CDR3 is 18 residues. Per germline, CDR1 SGHAT and CDR2 FQNNGV.

The J gene is TRBJ2-7, the V gene TRBV11-2; 9 bases agree with TRBD1. With V trimmed by 3 bases and J by 5 bases, 11 bases remained unmatched. The CDR3 extends over 16 amino acids. CDR1 and CDR2 from the germline V gene are SGHAT and FQNNGV. The CDR3 here is CASSLGGWDRANEQYF. The CDR3 DNA is TGTGCCAGCAGCTTGGGAGGGTGGGACAGGGCTAACGAGCAGTACTTC.

The chain recombines TRBV7-2 with TRBJ2-7; D possibly corresponds to TRBD2 (6 bases). Germline CDR1 is SGHTA and CDR2 is FQGNSA. There are 17 residues in the CDR3. V lost 1 base and J 5 bases, leaving 21 bases between the germline ends. As DNA, the CDR3 is TGTGCCAGCAGCTTAGATTGGGCGGCCGCCGGGGGAGACGAGCAGTACTTC. This gives the protein CASSLDWAAAGGDEQYF.

V gene TRBV7-3 combines with J gene TRBJ2-1, with 7 bases lining up with TRBD1. This CDR3 region has 16 residues. Germline loops: CDR1 SGHTA, CDR2 FQGTGA. With 5 bases clipped from V and 5 bases from J, the junction kept 12 bases outside the gene matches. The CDR3 coding sequence is TGTGCCAGCAGCCAACCTTCGGGACAGACAGACAATGAGCAGTTCTTC. It codes for CASSQPSGQTDNEQFF. Combining the CDR3 with reference TRBV7-3 and TRBJ2-1 gives the whole variable domain GAGVSQTPSNKVTEKGKYVELRCDPISGHTALYWYRQSLGQGPEFLIYFQGTGAADDSGLPNDRFFAVRPEGSVSTLKIQRTERGDSAVYLCASSQPSGQTDNEQFFGPGTRLTVL.

The chain employs TRBV19 and TRBJ2-1; maybe TRBD1 (6 bases). V was shortened by 6 bases and J by 5 bases, with 14 bases between the two germline ends. The CDR3 totals 14 residues. Germline values: CDR1 LNHDA, CDR2 SQIVND (reference sequence). The DNA for the CDR3 is TGTGCCAGTAGATGGGGGCTCCTTCACAATGAGCAGTTCTTC. Amino acids: CASRWGLLHNEQFF.

J is TRBJ2-5 and V is TRBV11-2; TRBD2 matches at 8 bases. The length of the CDR3 is 16 residues. CDR1 and CDR2 from the germline V gene are SGHAT and FQNNGV. With V trimmed by 5 bases and J by 5 bases, 13 bases remained unmatched. The CDR3 reads CASSPDGLAKGETQYF. For the CDR3, the DNA is TGTGCCAGCAGCCCAGATGGACTAGCTAAAGGGGAGACCCAGTACTTC.

The CDR3 reads CASSKAGLAGGGNEQFF. CDR3 nucleotides: TGTGCCAGCAGCAAAGCCGGACTAGCGGGGGGTGGTAATGAGCAGTTCTTC. This rearrangement joins TRBV21-1 to TRBJ2-1; the table's D call TRBD2 went unverified against the DNA. TRBV21-1 is termed a pseudogene. The CDR3 sequence is 17 residues long.

The chain joins TRBV19 to TRBJ2-3; the match to TRBD1 covers 9 bases. The germline V gene encodes CDR1 LNHDA and CDR2 SQIVND (reference sequence). CDR3 length: 14 residues. The V and J ends lost 7 bases and 4 bases, in that order; junction bases with no gene match: 6. CDR3 in amino acids: CASTDRGGPDTQYF. The CDR3 bases are TGTGCCAGTACCGACAGGGGGGGTCCAGATACGCAGTATTTT.

The CDR3 DNA follows: TGTGCCAGCAGCCATACATGGACTAACTACGAGCAGTACTTC. This sequence encodes CASSHTWTNYEQYF. V usage is TRBV3-1 (or the pseudogene TRBV3-2) and J usage is TRBJ2-7, with a tentative D call TRBD2 (6 bases). The CDR3 runs 14 residues. CDR1 and CDR2 (germline): LGHDT, YNNKEL (reference sequence). Trimming shortened V by 3 bases and J by 3 bases, and 12 bases separated the two germline ends.

CDR3 nucleotide sequence: TGTGCCAGCAGCTTGGAGTTAGCGGGGGGAGATACGCAGTATTTT. Translation gives CASSLELAGGDTQYF. The chain joins TRBV5-4 to TRBJ2-3; 10 bases match TRBD2. V was pared by 0 bases and J by 5 bases, with 3 bases of the junction left unmatched. The V gene's germline CDR1 is SGHNT and CDR2 YYREEE (reference sequence). CDR3 size: 15 residues. Using reference TRBV5-4 and TRBJ2-3 for the parts outside the CDR3, the full variable domain is ETGVTQSPTHLIKTRGQQVTLRCSSQSGHNTVSWYQQALGQGPQFIFQYYREEENGRGNFPPRFSGLQFPNYSSELNVNALELDDSALYLCASSLELAGGDTQYFGPGTRLTVL.

The rearrangement uses TRBV19 and TRBJ1-2; unclear D gene. Trimming took 3 bases from V and 4 from J, leaving 12 bases between them. The germline gives CDR1 LNHDA, CDR2 SQIVND (reference sequence). The CDR3 loop spans 14 amino acids. CDR3 nucleotides: TGTGCCAGTAGTATCCCGGGAGCCGCCTATGGCTACACCTTC. It translates to CASSIPGAAYGYTF.

CDR3 amino acids: CASSDSQANYGYTF. CDR3 DNA: TGTGCCAGCAGTGACTCGCAGGCTAACTATGGCTACACCTTC. This chain uses TRBV6-4 with TRBJ1-2, with unresolved D. V was pared by 0 bases and J by 0 bases, with 5 bases between. The CDR3 totals 14 residues. Looked up from germline, CDR1 is MRHNA and CDR2 is SNTAGT.